This entry describes one T cell receptor (beta chain). The target of this receptor is not known. There are no base qualities to consult, and no much larger clone falls within one base. The entire isolated RNA was reverse transcribed using the High Capacity cDNA Reverse Transcription Kit, and thus expressed TCRB transcripts were sequenced. Naive, central memory and regulatory T cell samples underwent deep immunoSEQ sequencing, averaging around 3.6 million total reads per sample. Sorted cells were lysed in RLT buffer and RNA was extracted with DNase-treated RNeasy Micro or Mini kits, depending on cell number. Each cell subset was processed separately to prevent cross-contamination, with patient and healthy donor samples processed together. The immunoSEQ multiplex PCR was used to amplify TCRB sequences from cDNA, generating 87-bp fragments that spanned the CDR3 region. Sequencing of the amplicons was performed on the Illumina HiSeq platform. Turning to the authors' computational methods: Synthetic template baselines were used to correct PCR bias computationally, reads within Hamming distance 2 were collapsed together, and singletons that could not be merged were discarded. Reads were aligned against IMGT to assign V, D and J genes, CDR3 length and insertions or deletions at six rearrangement sites. Clonotype counts were normalized to sorted cell number within each subset before computing true diversity and Gini coefficients with the tcR R package. The overlap coefficient, calculated on TCRB nucleotide sequences, was used to quantify repertoire sharing. Here the immuneACCESS table is served through TCRdb, limited to in-frame sequences with V and J called. Missing clones are a known gap in these copies; in checked studies unresolved V genes cover under half, and the rest lacks a known reason. V and J calls plus clone size are reproduced from that table; the DNA served to infer D and trimming. Counted in this sample were 50,000 to 70,000 clones; around half of them appeared once. The ten largest clones capture roughly 2.6% of the sample.

The data originate from a study of beta chain features in type 1 diabetes (dated by TCRdb to 2016 to 2019). Background for the entire study: No differences in mean age, gender distribution, total cell number or subset yield were found between patients and healthy donors. A total of 90 million to 120 million sorted cells were examined across all samples, and a strong correlation was observed between cell number per subset and RNA yield. In the study, recently diagnosed type 1 diabetes patients and matched healthy donors were compared on the TCRB repertoires of their sorted circulating CD4+ T cell subsets. Regulatory and stem cell-like memory subsets were obtained from only 8 patients and roughly 8 healthy donors, while naive and central memory subsets were obtained from all 30 or so donors.

The CDR3 sequence holds 16 residues, the cysteine and phenylalanine included. Only the CDR3 DNA stays, 48 bases, in frame from base 1. V gives up 4 bases and J gives up 7 bases, and the segment between their germline ends measures 22 bases. As encoded in the germline V gene, CDR1 is MNHEY while CDR2 is SVGAGI. General findings and caveats noted by the study authors: Fewer insertions and more nucleotide deletions at VDJ recombination sites were observed in patients with type 1 diabetes, implying thymic rearrangement abnormalities. Because small numbers of individuals were included in the HLA sub-analyses, any influence of HLA type on TCRB rearrangement was left unresolved. A moderate but significant shortening of TCRB CDR3 length was observed in type 1 diabetes patients in all four CD4+ subsets. Sequencing cDNA rather than genomic DNA could over-represent highly expressing activated cells, although activation and CD3 levels did not differ between groups. Naive, central memory and regulatory TCRB repertoires appeared to be more similar among patients than among healthy donors. PCR may preferentially amplify shorter templates, but because patient and control samples were amplified and corrected together, any resulting skew would affect both groups equally.

A single peripheral blood draw of approximately 100 mL on average was collected from each donor into heparinised tubes. A BD FACSAria II and a panel including CD45RO, CCR7, CD25, CD127, CD95 and CD27 were used to sort naive, central memory, regulatory and stem cell-like memory CD4+ T cells. Purity was above 95% for every sorted population. PBMCs were isolated right away by Lymphoprep density gradient centrifugation and were stained directly, without culture. So that batch effects would be minimized, each experiment stained and sorted samples in pairs, pairing one healthy donor with one patient. In this chain, TRBV6-5 is recombined with TRBJ1-2; TRBD1 is a weak D gene call, 6 bases matching. Specimen: Tregs from blood. The sample's cell subset or site label is to be understood as: regulatory CD4+ T cells. The source of this sequence is a middle-aged woman with type 1 diabetes. The nucleotide sequence is TGTGCCAGCAGTTTGGGGGGGGCGCGATCCCCGGGTGGCTACACCTTC. This sequence encodes CASSLGGARSPGGYTF.